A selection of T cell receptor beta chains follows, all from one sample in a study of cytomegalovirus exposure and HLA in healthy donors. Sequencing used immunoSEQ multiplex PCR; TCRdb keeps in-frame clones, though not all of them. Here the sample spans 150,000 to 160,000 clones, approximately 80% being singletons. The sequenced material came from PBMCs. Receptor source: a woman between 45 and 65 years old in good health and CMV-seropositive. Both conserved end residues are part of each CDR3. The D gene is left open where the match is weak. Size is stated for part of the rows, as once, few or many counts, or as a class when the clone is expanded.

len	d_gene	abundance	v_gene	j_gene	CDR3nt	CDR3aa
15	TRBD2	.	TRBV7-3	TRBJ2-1	TGTGCCAGCAGCGCACTAGCGGGGGACTACAATGAGCAGTTCTTC	CASSALAGDYNEQFF
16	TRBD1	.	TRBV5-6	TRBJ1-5	TGTGCCAGCAGCTTGACAGGGGGCCGGGGCAATCAGCCCCAGCATTTT	CASSLTGGRGNQPQHF
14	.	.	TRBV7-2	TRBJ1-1	TGTGCCAGCAGCCGGAGACTAGCGAACACTGAAGCTTTCTTT	CASSRRLANTEAFF
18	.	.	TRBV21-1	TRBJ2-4	TGTGCCAGCAGCCCCCGGACAGGGGGCGAGCAAGCCAAAAACATTCAGTACTTC	CASSPRTGGEQAKNIQYF
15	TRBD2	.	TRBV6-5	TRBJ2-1	TGTGCCAGCAAACTGACTAGCGGGGGTCTCAATGAGCAGTTCTTC	CASKLTSGGLNEQFF
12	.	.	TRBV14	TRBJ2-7	TGTGCCAGCAGCACTTACAGGGCCGAGCAGTACTTC	CASSTYRAEQYF
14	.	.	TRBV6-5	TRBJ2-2	TGTGCCAGCAAACTCCAAATTCTCACCGGGGAGCTGTTTTTT	CASKLQILTGELFF
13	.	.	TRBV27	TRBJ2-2	TGTGCCACCAGACCTATGCACTCCGGGGAGCTGTTTTTT	CATRPMHSGELFF
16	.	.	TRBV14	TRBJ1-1	TGTGCCAGCAGCCAAGATCTGGGACAACCTCACACTGAAGCTTTCTTT	CASSQDLGQPHTEAFF
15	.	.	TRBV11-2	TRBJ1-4	TGTGCCAGCAGCTTGATAGGTCAGGGGAGTGAAAAACTGTTTTTT	CASSLIGQGSEKLFF
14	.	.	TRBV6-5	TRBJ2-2	TGTGCCAGCAGTTACGCAGGGGAGATCGGGGAGCTGTTTTTT	CASSYAGEIGELFF
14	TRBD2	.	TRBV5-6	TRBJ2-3	TGTGCCAGCAGCCTCGGGGGGGGCGCAGATACGCAGTATTTT	CASSLGGGADTQYF
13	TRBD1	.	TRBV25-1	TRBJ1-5	TGTGCCAACAAAACAGGGGCCAATCAGCCCCAGCATTTT	CANKTGANQPQHF
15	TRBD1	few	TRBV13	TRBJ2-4	TGTGCCAGCAGCGATAGTAGGCAGGGGGTAAACATTCAGTACTTC	CASSDSRQGVNIQYF
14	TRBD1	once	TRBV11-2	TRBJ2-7	TGTGCCAGCAGCTCCGGACAGGGTCCCTACGAGCAGTACTTC	CASSSGQGPYEQYF
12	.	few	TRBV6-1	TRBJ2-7	TGTGCCAGCAGGGAGACCGCCTACGAGCAGTACTTC	CASRETAYEQYF
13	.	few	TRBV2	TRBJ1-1	TGTGCCAGCAGTGAAGGGCGGGTCACTGAAGCTTTCTTT	CASSEGRVTEAFF
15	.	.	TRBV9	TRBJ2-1	TGTGCCAGCAGCCCCTACCTAGATATTCGGGATGAGCAGTTCTTC	CASSPYLDIRDEQFF
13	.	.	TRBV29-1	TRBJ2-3	TGCAGCGTTGATCCACAGGGCACAGATACGCAGTATTTT	CSVDPQGTDTQYF
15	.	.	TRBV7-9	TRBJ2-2	TGTGCCAGCAGCCGCACCGGGGGGAACACCGGGGAGCTGTTTTTT	CASSRTGGNTGELFF
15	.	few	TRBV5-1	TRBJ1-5	TGCGCCAGCAGCTTGGGAGGCGGTAGCAATCAGCCCCAGCATTTT	CASSLGGGSNQPQHF
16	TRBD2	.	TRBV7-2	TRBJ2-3	TGTGCCAGCAGCACTGTGCTAGCGGGAAACACAGATACGCAGTATTTT	CASSTVLAGNTDTQYF
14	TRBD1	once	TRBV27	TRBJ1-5	TGTGCCAGCAACCCGACAGGGGTTGGTCAGCCCCAGCATTTT	CASNPTGVGQPQHF